This TCR beta chain is from a study of blood T cell repertoires in COVID-19. Study-level information: Both acute and convalescent COVID-19 samples were obtained from the United States, Italy and Spain. T cells, B-cell-depleted T cells, or PBMCs provided the cDNA or gDNA that served as material.

Trimming removed 0 bases from V and 7 bases from J, with 9 bases in between. This CDR3 comprises 13 residues. Germline V lookup: CDR1 SQVTM, CDR2 ANQGSEA. In the source study's methods: Amplification with reference gene primers provided the estimates of nucleated cell counts. Method: immunoSEQ multiplex PCR; TCRdb's copy keeps in-frame clones and lacks some. The DNA was the basis for D and trimming; V, J and clone size are from that table. The top ten clones hold less than 35% of a sample with over 60,000 clones, around four fifths of them seen once. The TCR sequence derives from a human donor in a cohort sampled during active COVID-19. The sample was peripheral blood. V and J are TRBV29-1 and TRBJ1-4, with D unclear. The CDR3 DNA is TGCAGCGTTGAAGAGGCCACCAGTGAAAAACTGTTTTTT. It specifies CSVEEATSEKLFF. The whole variable domain, remainder taken from reference TRBV29-1 and TRBJ1-4, is SAVISQKPSRDICQRGTSLTIQCQVDSQVTMMFWYRQQPGQSLTLIATANQGSEATYESGFVIDKFPISRPNLTFSTLTVSNMSPEDSSIYLCSVEEATSEKLFFGSGTQLSVL.